The clone carrying this T cell receptor beta chain turned up a few times. Its antigen is still unknown. The CDR3 contains 13 residues. The germline CDR1 and CDR2 sequences are SEHNR and FQNEAQ (reference sequence). The V gene lost 4 bases and the J gene lost 10 bases, with 13 bases spanning the gap. This sample is part of a study of liver allograft versus peripheral blood T cells. Study in general: What was compared were the T cell receptor repertoires in transplanted livers and those in the peripheral blood of recipients.

MiXCR, run by TCRdb on the reads, gives a single entry per CDR3 protein. The data hold 6,000 to 7,000 distinct CDR3 sequences, with about a sixth observed a single time. Findings and limits, study-wide: Liver allograft repertoires of T cell receptors reportedly diverged from peripheral blood repertoires.

The chain employs TRBV7-9 and TRBJ1-4, with unresolved D. The TCR comes from a human patient who had a liver transplant. The graft donor may be the source of some T cells. The chain's CDR3 is CASSSATAGKLFF. The CDR3 bases are TGTGCCAGCAGCTCTGCAACGGCGGGAAAACTGTTTTTT.